What follows is one T cell receptor beta chain and its context. Its antigen is unknown. This sample stems from a study of siplizumab effects on memory and regulatory T cells. General study findings and limits: In unstimulated cells, naive T cells appeared more diverse than memory T cells and seemed major alloresponse contributors. Assignment to unstimulated subsets succeeded for only a minor fraction of the alloreactive clones.

CDR3 length equals 13 residues. Per germline, CDR1 SQVTM and CDR2 ANQGSEA. Trimming cost V 7 bases and J 3 bases, with 15 bases left between them. The assay covered 75,000 to 100,000 TCR templates per sample. Measured with immunoSEQ multiplex PCR; TCRdb has only the in-frame clones, and not every one. Of about 110,000 clones listed, roughly nine tenths are singletons. The J gene is TRBJ1-2, the V gene TRBV29-1, with D tentatively TRBD1 (5 bases). Sequencing was performed on Tregs sorted from blood. The receptor's source is a human donor in good health. In nucleotides, the CDR3 is TGCAGCGCGAAGGGTCAGGGAGACTATGGCTACACCTTC. Amino acids: CSAKGQGDYGYTF.